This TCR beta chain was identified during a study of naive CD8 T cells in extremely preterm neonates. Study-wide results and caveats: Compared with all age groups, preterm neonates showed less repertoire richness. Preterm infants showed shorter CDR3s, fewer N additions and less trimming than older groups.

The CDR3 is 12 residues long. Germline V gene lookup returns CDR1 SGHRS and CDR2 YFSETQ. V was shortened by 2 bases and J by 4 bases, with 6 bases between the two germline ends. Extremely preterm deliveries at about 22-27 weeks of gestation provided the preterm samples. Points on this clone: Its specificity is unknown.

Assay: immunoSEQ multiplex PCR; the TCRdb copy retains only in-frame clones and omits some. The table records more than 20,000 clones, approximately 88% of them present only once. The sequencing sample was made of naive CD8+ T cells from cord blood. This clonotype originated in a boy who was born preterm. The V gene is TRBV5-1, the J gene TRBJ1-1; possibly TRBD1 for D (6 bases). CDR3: CASSLQGTEAFF. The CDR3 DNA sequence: TGCGCCAGCAGCTTACAGGGCACTGAAGCTTTCTTT.